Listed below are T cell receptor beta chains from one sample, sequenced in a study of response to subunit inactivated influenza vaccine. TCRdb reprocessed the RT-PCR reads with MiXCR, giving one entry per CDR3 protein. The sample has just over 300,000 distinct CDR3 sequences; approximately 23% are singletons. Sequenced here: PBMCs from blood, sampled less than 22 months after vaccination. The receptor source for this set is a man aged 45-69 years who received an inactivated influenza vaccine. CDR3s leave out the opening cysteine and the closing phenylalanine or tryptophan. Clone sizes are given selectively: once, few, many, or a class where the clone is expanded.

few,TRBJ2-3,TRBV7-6,ASSLALTSGGNTQY
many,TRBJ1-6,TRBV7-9,ASSLGDRDNSPLH
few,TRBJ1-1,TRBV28,ASSIGDFTFLEGPLNTEAF
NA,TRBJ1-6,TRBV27,ASGWIPGGNSPLH
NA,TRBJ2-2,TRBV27,ASSFSGGAAGELF
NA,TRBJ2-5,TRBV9,ASSVGGQETQY
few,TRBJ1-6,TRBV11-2,ASSPERTGASSYNSPLH
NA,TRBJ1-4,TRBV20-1,RIEEGMGEKLF
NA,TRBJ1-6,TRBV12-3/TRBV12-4,ASSLAHGGSPLQ
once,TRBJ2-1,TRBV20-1,SARALHPSGGIYNEQF
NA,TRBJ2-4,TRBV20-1,STLGLAKNIQY
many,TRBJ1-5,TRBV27,ASSTVGTASNQPQH
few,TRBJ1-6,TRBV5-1,ASSPGTGFDSPLH
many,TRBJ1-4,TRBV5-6,ASSFTTGATNEKLF
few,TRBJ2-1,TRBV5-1,ASSLVPGQVVSYNEQF
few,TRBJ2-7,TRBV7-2,ASRRGGTASYEQY
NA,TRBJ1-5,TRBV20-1,SAREGTLNQPQH
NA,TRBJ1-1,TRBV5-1,ASNKLMTGKNTEAF
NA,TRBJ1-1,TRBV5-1,ASSRRQGAAEAF
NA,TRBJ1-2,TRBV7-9,ASSLNMNYGYT
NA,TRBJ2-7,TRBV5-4,ASSSSAGDEQY
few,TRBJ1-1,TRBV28,ASTLAGRLNTEAF
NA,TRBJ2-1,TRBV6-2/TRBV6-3,ASSYRDHLNNEQF
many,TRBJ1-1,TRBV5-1,ASSMTGLLMNTEAF
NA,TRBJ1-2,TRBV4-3,ASSQDLGGDYGYT
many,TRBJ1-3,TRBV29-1,SVTGVGNTIY
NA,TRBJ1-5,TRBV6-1,ASKVNSNQPQH